This section outlines one TCR beta chain sequence together with its context. This record belongs to a study of blood T cell repertoires in COVID-19. Study-level background: From the United States, Italy and Spain came samples of acute and convalescent COVID-19. T cells, B-cell-depleted T cells, or PBMCs provided the cDNA or gDNA that served as material.

Per the original data handling: The authors estimated nucleated cell counts from reference gene primer amplification. The table came from immunoSEQ multiplex PCR; TCRdb's copy has only in-frame clones and leaves some out. V, J and clone size derive from that table, while D and trimming were established from the DNA sequence. The table lists some 50,000 clones, 86% of them singletons. The V gene lost 0 bases and the J gene lost 2 bases, with 5 bases spanning the gap. This CDR3 is 14 amino acids long. In germline, CDR1 is MNHEY, CDR2 SVGAGI. The origin of this receptor is a human donor in a cohort sampled during active COVID-19. The chain is built from TRBV6-5 and TRBJ1-3; D gene uncertain. Sequencing used peripheral blood. The chain's CDR3 is CASSYSQAGNTIYF. CDR3 coding DNA: TGTGCCAGCAGTTACTCGCAGGCTGGAAACACCATATATTTT.